The 2 T cell receptor beta chains presented below share a single source sample, sequenced in a study of T-cell memory formation after mild COVID-19. TCRdb processed the 5' RACE reads anew with MiXCR; each CDR3 protein has one entry. Altogether about 110,000 distinct CDR3 sequences are present, roughly a sixth being singletons, with the ten largest covering around 5.1%. The source material was PBMCs or a T cell subset sorted from them (not recorded which). Every receptor here comes from a man between 18 and 29 years old who had mild COVID-19 (a few samples of this study predate the infection). Cell type and time point are not known.

This clonotype was seen a few times. The V call is TRBV4-1, the J call TRBJ2-2; no definite D call. This CDR3 contains 15 residues. Germline CDR1 reads MGHRA; CDR2 reads YSYEKL. V lost 1 base, J lost 1 base, and 7 bases lay in between. CDR3 bases: TGCGCCAGCAGCCAAGGAGCGAGGAACACCGGGGAGCTGTTTTTT. Encoded protein: CASSQGARNTGELFF.

This rearrangement joins TRBV7-2 to TRBJ1-5, with D maybe TRBD1 (6 bases). The germline V gene encodes CDR1 SGHTA and CDR2 FQGNSA. CDR3 length: 14 amino acids. Trimming stripped 3 bases from V and 4 bases from J, with 10 bases between. CDR3 sequence: CASSLGGANQPQHF. CDR3 nucleotide sequence: TGTGCCAGCAGCTTGGGGGGCGCAAATCAGCCCCAGCATTTT.